Below, 25 T cell receptor beta chains from the same sample are listed, as sequenced in a study of blood T cell repertoires in COVID-19 (TCRdb year 2020). Preparation of the library involved the immunoSEQ multiplex PCR assay. The clones in this table, taken by TCRdb from immuneACCESS, are in-frame only. Not every clone is retained; where verified, under half of the shortfall comes from an unresolved V gene, and the cause of the rest is unknown. In this sample the table shows roughly 50,000 clones, about nine tenths of which occur a single time. The ten largest clones take up over 4% of the sample. Source material: peripheral blood. These receptors came from a man in his 70s with acute or convalescent COVID-19.

The chain has TRBV4-3 and TRBJ2-2; 8 positions match TRBD1. V dropped 4 bases and J dropped 6; count of bases not matched to a gene: 10. Germline CDR1 LGHNA, CDR2 YSLEER. This CDR3 is 16 amino acids long. Here the CDR3 reads CASSPADRVGSGELFF. As DNA, the CDR3 is TGCGCCAGCAGCCCCGCGGACAGGGTAGGGTCCGGGGAGCTGTTTTTT.

J is TRBJ2-1 and V is TRBV11-1, with D unclear. The germline V gene encodes CDR1 SGHAT and CDR2 FQDESV (reference sequence). V was shortened by 6 bases and J by 1 base, with 16 bases between the two germline ends. The CDR3 contains 16 residues. The CDR3 here is CASSSSVFKSYNEQFF. The CDR3, as DNA: TGTGCCAGCAGTTCCAGCGTTTTCAAGTCCTACAATGAGCAGTTCTTC.

The rearrangement joins TRBV6-1 to TRBJ2-3; D is perhaps TRBD1 (6 bases). The CDR3 is made up of 13 amino acids. Per the germline V gene, CDR1 is MNHNS and CDR2 is SASEGT. The V gene lost 3 bases and the J gene lost 4 bases, with 8 bases spanning the gap. CDR3 sequence: CASSETGSDTQYF. The CDR3 coding sequence is TGTGCCAGCAGTGAGACAGGATCAGATACGCAGTATTTT.

V and J are TRBV3-1 (or the pseudogene TRBV3-2) and TRBJ2-3; tentative D call: TRBD2 (6 bases). Germline V gives CDR1 LGHDT, CDR2 YNNKEL (reference sequence). This CDR3 has 16 residues. V was clipped by 4 bases and J by 0 bases, with 14 bases between them. In DNA, the CDR3 is TGTGCCAGCAGCCTCGGGATAGCGGCGAGCACAGATACGCAGTATTTT. Amino acids: CASSLGIAASTDTQYF.

This clone is a singleton in its sample. The CDR3 bases are TGTGCCAGCAGCCAAGATGGGGGGGAGACCCAGTACTTC. Encoded protein: CASSQDGGETQYF. This sequence joins TRBV3-1 (or the pseudogene TRBV3-2) and TRBJ2-5; a weak D match, TRBD2 (6 bases). Between the trimmed V and J ends, which lost 0 bases and 5 bases, there was a span of 7 bases. Per germline, CDR1 LGHDT and CDR2 YNNKEL (reference sequence). This CDR3 is 13 amino acids long.

The genes are TRBV19 and TRBJ1-2; TRBD1 matches at 12 bases. Looked up from germline, CDR1 is LNHDA and CDR2 is SQIVND (reference sequence). Trimming cost V 5 bases and J 7 bases; bases outside gene matches: 2. CDR3 length: 13 residues. This CDR3 is CASSGTGGRGYTF. CDR3 in DNA: TGTGCCAGTAGTGGGACAGGGGGCCGTGGCTACACCTTC.

The rearrangement uses TRBV12-5 and TRBJ1-3, with TRBD1 matching 7 bases. CDR3 size: 18 residues. The germline V gene encodes CDR1 LGHNT and CDR2 FRNRAP. Trimming at V came to 8 bases and at J to 4 bases, leaving 20 bases not matched to a gene. The CDR3 sequence is CASQGGPGVLAAGNTIYF. The CDR3 nucleotides read TGTGCTAGTCAGGGGGGCCCAGGGGTTCTCGCGGCGGGAAACACCATATATTTT.

The chain employs TRBV19 and TRBJ1-1; the D gene is possibly TRBD1 (6 bases). Germline loops: CDR1 LNHDA, CDR2 SQIVND (reference sequence). V gave up 5 bases and J gave up 6 bases, with 13 bases separating them. This CDR3 comprises 13 residues. CDR3 sequence (DNA): TGTGCCAGTAGTCCCGACAGGCGTTCTGAAGCTTTCTTT. It encodes CASSPDRRSEAFF.

The rearrangement uses TRBV6-2 or TRBV6-3 and TRBJ1-2, with D hard to call. The V end was cut by 2 bases, the J end by 2 bases, with 6 bases between. The CDR3 loop spans 13 amino acids. Germline-derived CDR1 and CDR2 are MNHEY and SVGEGT. The CDR3 region is CASSYERNYGYTF. CDR3 nucleotides: TGTGCCAGCAGTTACGAACGGAACTATGGCTACACCTTC.

The chain joins TRBV12-3 or TRBV12-4 to TRBJ1-5, with D possibly matching TRBD1 (5 bases). Trimming took off 8 bases at V and 7 bases at J, with 15 bases between the two ends. The CDR3 loop spans 13 amino acids. CDR3 bases: TGTGCCAGCCGGCGGGGGGTCGAGCAGCCCCAGCATTTT. It specifies CASRRGVEQPQHF.

The V gene is TRBV6-2 or TRBV6-3, the J gene TRBJ2-7, with TRBD1 as a possible D gene (5 bases). Germline assignment: CDR1 MNHEY and CDR2 SVGEGT. This CDR3 contains 15 residues. Trimming took 4 bases from V and 3 from J, leaving 16 bases between them. Here the CDR3 reads CASSSRVRVLYEQYF. CDR3 bases: TGTGCCAGCAGTTCCAGGGTAAGGGTCCTCTACGAGCAGTACTTC.

The chain joins TRBV9 to TRBJ1-3; D remains ambiguous. This CDR3 region has 14 residues. V dropped 1 base and J dropped 2 bases, with 7 bases sitting between them. Germline CDR1 is SGDLS and CDR2 is YYNGEE. The CDR3 nucleotides read TGTGCCAGCAGCGTACGGGGTACTGGAAACACCATATATTTT. It codes for CASSVRGTGNTIYF.

This clone is a singleton in its sample. V and J are TRBV9 and TRBJ1-4; 7 bases fit TRBD1. The trim removed 3 bases at V and 3 bases at J, leaving 5 bases unmatched. The germline V gene has CDR1 SGDLS and CDR2 YYNGEE. The CDR3 is 15 residues long. CDR3 nucleotides: TGTGCCAGCAGCGCAGGGACAGTAGCTAATGAAAAACTGTTTTTT. Translated: CASSAGTVANEKLFF. Drawing the rest from reference TRBV9 and TRBJ1-4, the complete variable domain is DSGVTQTPKHLITATGQRVTLRCSPRSGDLSVYWYQQSLDQGLQFLIQYYNGEERAKGNILERFSAQQFPDLHSELNLSSLELGDSALYFCASSAGTVANEKLFFGSGTQLSVL.

The V call is TRBV19, the J call TRBJ2-7; 9 positions match TRBD1. Germline lookup yields CDR1 LNHDA and CDR2 SQIVND (reference sequence). The CDR3 runs 13 residues. The junction had 10 bases not matched to a gene; V was cut back by 11 bases and J by 5 bases. CDR3 bases: TGTGCCGCCGGGACAGGGTATATCGACGAGCAGTACTTC. Amino acid sequence: CAAGTGYIDEQYF. Supplemented by reference TRBV19 and TRBJ2-7, the full variable domain reads DGGITQSPKYLFRKEGQNVTLSCEQNLNHDAMYWYRQDPGQGLRLIYYSQIVNDFQKGDIAEGYSVSREKKESFPLTVTSAQKNPTAFYLCAAGTGYIDEQYFGPGTRLTVT.

The chain combines TRBV11-3 with TRBJ1-1; TRBD1 might be the D (5 bases). V dropped 6 bases and J dropped 1 base, with 27 bases sitting between them. There are 19 residues in the CDR3. The germline V gene has CDR1 SGHNT and CDR2 YENEEA. Here the CDR3 DNA reads TGTGCCAGCAGTAGCTGGTCTCTGTTCGGGGGAAGAGGGAACACTGAAGCTTTCTTT. Protein: CASSSWSLFGGRGNTEAFF.

The chain is built from TRBV5-8 and TRBJ1-1; a possible D gene is TRBD1 (5 bases). Germline lookup yields CDR1 SGHTS and CDR2 YDEGEE. There are 16 residues in the CDR3. V lost 4 bases to trimming and J lost 3 bases, with 19 bases between them. The CDR3 spells CASSHLLGGGDTEAFF. CDR3 sequence (DNA): TGTGCCAGCAGCCACCTGTTGGGGGGGGGTGACACTGAAGCTTTCTTT. Using reference TRBV5-8 and TRBJ1-1 for the parts outside the CDR3, the full variable domain is EAGVTQSPTHLIKTRGQQATLRCSPISGHTSVYWYQQALGLGLQFLLWYDEGEERNRGNFPPRFSGRQFPNYSSELNVNALELEDSALYLCASSHLLGGGDTEAFFGQGTRLTVV.

This chain connects TRBV29-1 to TRBJ1-2; D call uncertain. The CDR3 runs 10 residues. The germline V gene has CDR1 SQVTM and CDR2 ANQGSEA. This CDR3 is CSGWEYGYTF. Written as DNA, the CDR3 is TGCAGTGGGTGGGAGTATGGCTACACCTTC. Full variable domain (rest looked up from reference TRBV29-1 and TRBJ1-2): SAVISQKPSRDICQRGTSLTIQCQVDSQVTMMFWYRQQPGQSLTLIATANQGSEATYESGFVIDKFPISRPNLTFSTLTVSNMSPEDSSIYLCSGWEYGYTFGSGTRLTVV.

This clone was seen once. This sequence joins TRBV15 and TRBJ1-6; D gene ambiguous. Germline CDR1 reads LNHNV; CDR2 reads YYDKDF (reference sequence). This CDR3 contains 14 residues. V dropped 8 bases and J dropped 8 bases, with 16 bases sitting between them. The CDR3 nucleotides are TGTGCCACCGGGCGCGTTAAGATTTATTCACCCCTCCACTTT. Protein sequence: CATGRVKIYSPLHF. The variable domain in full, completed from reference TRBV15 and TRBJ1-6, reads DAMVIQNPRYQVTQFGKPVTLSCSQTLNHNVMYWYQQKSSQAPKLLFHYYDKDFNNEADTPDNFQSRRPNTSFCFLDIRSPGLGDTAMYLCATGRVKIYSPLHFGNGTRLTVT.

This chain connects TRBV6-5 to TRBJ2-7, with TRBD2 matching 8 bases. CDR1 is MNHEY, CDR2 SVGAGI, per germline. The CDR3 has 15 residues. The V gene end was trimmed by 5 bases and the J gene end by 4 bases; junction bases not matched to a gene: 10. This CDR3 is CASSSGGLGPYEQYF. As DNA, the CDR3 is TGTGCCAGCAGTAGCGGGGGACTAGGTCCGTACGAGCAGTACTTC.

This clone was counted once. The rearrangement joins TRBV5-1 to TRBJ1-2; maybe TRBD1 (5 bases). Germline loops: CDR1 SGHRS, CDR2 YFSETQ. V was shortened by 5 bases and J by 4 bases, with 18 bases between the two germline ends. CDR3 length: 15 residues. The DNA of the CDR3 is TGCGCCAGCAGGCGGGGAGGGGTAAGAGGCTATGGCTACACCTTC. Amino acids: CASRRGGVRGYGYTF.

This sequence joins TRBV20-1 and TRBJ2-3, with D unclear. CDR3 length: 11 amino acids. Trimming removed 3 bases from V and 6 bases from J, with 7 bases in between. Germline CDR1 DFQATT, CDR2 SNEGSKA (reference sequence). The CDR3 spells CSASHGDTQYF. CDR3 bases: TGCAGTGCTAGCCACGGGGATACGCAGTATTTT.

The rearrangement links TRBV24-1 to TRBJ2-1; 7 bases align to TRBD2. The germline gives CDR1 KGHDR, CDR2 SFDVKD. The CDR3 totals 13 residues. The J segment lost 7 bases and the V segment lost 6 bases, leaving 5 bases of the junction unmatched. CDR3 DNA: TGTGCCACCAGTCGACGGGGGGAGAATGAGCAGTTCTTC. This gives the protein CATSRRGENEQFF.

This clone was seen a single time. The gene calls are TRBV30 and TRBJ1-6; D perhaps matches TRBD1 (5 bases). The V gene's germline CDR1 is GTSNPN and CDR2 SVGIG (reference sequence). The CDR3 has 14 amino acids. Trimming removed 1 base at V and 4 bases at J, with 8 bases between. The DNA of the CDR3 is TGTGCCTGGAGTGAGACAGATTATAATTCACCCCTCCACTTT. Translation gives CAWSETDYNSPLHF.

CDR3 sequence (DNA): TGTGCCAGCAGCTTAGGCCGGCGGGGGGGCACTGAAGCTTTCTTT. Translated: CASSLGRRGGTEAFF. The rearrangement uses TRBV11-2 and TRBJ1-1; the D gene is possibly TRBD1 (5 bases). This CDR3 contains 15 residues. Germline V gene data show CDR1 as SGHAT and CDR2 as FQNNGV. Trimming cost V 1 base and J 4 bases, with 13 bases left between them. The variable domain in full, with the rest retrieved from reference TRBV11-2 and TRBJ1-1, is EAGVAQSPRYKIIEKRQSVAFWCNPISGHATLYWYQQILGQGPKLLIQFQNNGVVDDSQLPKDRFSAERLKGVDSTLKIQPAKLEDSAVYLCASSLGRRGGTEAFFGQGTRLTVV.

The chain combines TRBV19 with TRBJ1-1; D is unclear. There are 18 residues in the CDR3. CDR1 and CDR2 from the germline V gene are LNHDA and SQIVND (reference sequence). The V end was cut by 5 bases, the J end by 4 bases, with 26 bases between. CDR3 residues: CASSLNRVNRLAGTEAFF. The CDR3 region has the DNA TGTGCCAGTAGTCTGAATCGGGTTAATAGGTTGGCGGGCACTGAAGCTTTCTTT.